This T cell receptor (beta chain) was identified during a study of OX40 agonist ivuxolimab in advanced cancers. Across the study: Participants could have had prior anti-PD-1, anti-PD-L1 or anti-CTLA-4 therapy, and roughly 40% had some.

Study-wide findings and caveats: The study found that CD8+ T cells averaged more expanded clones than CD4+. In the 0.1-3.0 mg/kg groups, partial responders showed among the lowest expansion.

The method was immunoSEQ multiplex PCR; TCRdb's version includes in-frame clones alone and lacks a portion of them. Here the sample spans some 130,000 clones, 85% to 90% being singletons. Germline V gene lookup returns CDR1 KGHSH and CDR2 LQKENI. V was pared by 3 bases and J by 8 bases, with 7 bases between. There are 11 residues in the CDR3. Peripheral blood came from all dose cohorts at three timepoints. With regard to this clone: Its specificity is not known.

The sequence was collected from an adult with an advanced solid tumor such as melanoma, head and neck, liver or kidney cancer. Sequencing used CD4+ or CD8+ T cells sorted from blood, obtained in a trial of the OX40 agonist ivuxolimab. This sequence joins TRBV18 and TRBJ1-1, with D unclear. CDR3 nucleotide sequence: TGTGCCAGCTCACCGGGGAGAGAAGCTTTCTTT. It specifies CASSPGREAFF.